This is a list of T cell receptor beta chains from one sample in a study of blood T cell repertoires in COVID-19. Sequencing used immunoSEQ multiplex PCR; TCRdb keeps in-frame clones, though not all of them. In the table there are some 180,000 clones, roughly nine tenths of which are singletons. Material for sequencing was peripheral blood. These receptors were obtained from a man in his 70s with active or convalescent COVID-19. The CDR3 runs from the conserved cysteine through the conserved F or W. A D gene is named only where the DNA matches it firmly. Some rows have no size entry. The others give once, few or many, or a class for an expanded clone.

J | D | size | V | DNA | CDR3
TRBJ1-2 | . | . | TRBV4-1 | TGCGCCAGCAGCCAAGATGTCGGTCGTGCTAACTATGGCTACACCTTC | CASSQDVGRANYGYTF
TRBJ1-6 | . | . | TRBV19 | TGTGCCAGTAGCCGGGACATTGATAATTCACCCCTCCACTTT | CASSRDIDNSPLHF
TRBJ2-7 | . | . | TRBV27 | TGTGCCAGCAGTTTATTAGGTGGGACAACCTACGAGCAGTACTTC | CASSLLGGTTYEQYF
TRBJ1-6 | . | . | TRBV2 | TGTGCCAGCAGTCCCCGGGACTTATATTCACCCCTCCACTTT | CASSPRDLYSPLHF
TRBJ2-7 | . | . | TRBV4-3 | TGCGCCAGCAGCCAAGGGCCCGTTGGCAGGCCCTTTGACTACGAGCAGTACTTC | CASSQGPVGRPFDYEQYF
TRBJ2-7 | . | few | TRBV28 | TGTGCCAGCATCCGTCAGGGGCGAACCTACGAGCAGTACTTC | CASIRQGRTYEQYF
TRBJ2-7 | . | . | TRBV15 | TGTGCCACCAGCAGGGATAGGGACTCCATCTCCTACGAGCAGTACTTC | CATSRDRDSISYEQYF
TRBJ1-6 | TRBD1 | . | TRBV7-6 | TGTGCCAGCAGCTGGGGACAGGTTAATTCACCCCTCCACTTT | CASSWGQVNSPLHF
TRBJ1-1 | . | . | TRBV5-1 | TGCGCCAGCAGAAGACAAGACACTGAAGCTTTCTTT | CASRRQDTEAFF
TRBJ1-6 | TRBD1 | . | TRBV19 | TGTGCCAGTAGTATAGTGGCAGGGGGCGCGTTCAATTCACCCCTCCACTTT | CASSIVAGGAFNSPLHF
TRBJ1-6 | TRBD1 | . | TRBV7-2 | TGTGCCAGCACATCCAGGGGGAGCAGGGGCCGATCACCCCTCCACTTT | CASTSRGSRGRSPLHF
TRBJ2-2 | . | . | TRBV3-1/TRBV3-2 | TGTGCCAGCAGCTTTGGACAGATTCACACCGGGGAGCTGTTTTTT | CASSFGQIHTGELFF
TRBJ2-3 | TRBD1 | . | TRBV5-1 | TGCGCCAGCACCCGACAGGGGCCAGATACGCAGTATTTT | CASTRQGPDTQYF
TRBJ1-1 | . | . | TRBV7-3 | TGTGCCAGCAGCTTGCAGGGTGCCACTGAAGCTTTCTTT | CASSLQGATEAFF
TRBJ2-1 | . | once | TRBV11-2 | TGTGCCAGCAGCTTAGTTCCCCTAGCTGGGCATGAGCAGTTCTTC | CASSLVPLAGHEQFF
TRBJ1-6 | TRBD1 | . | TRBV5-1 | TGCGCCAGCAGCACCGACCGGACAGGCCTCAACTCCTATAATTCACCCCTCCACTTT | CASSTDRTGLNSYNSPLHF
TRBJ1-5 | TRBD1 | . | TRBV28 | TGTGCCAGCAGCATAGACAGGGTATCTCAGCCCCAGCATTTT | CASSIDRVSQPQHF
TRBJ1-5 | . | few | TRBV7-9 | TGTGCCAGCAGCTCGAGCTTACAGGGCCTACTGACGGCCCAGCATTTT | CASSSSLQGLLTAQHF
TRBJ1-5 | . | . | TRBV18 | TGTGCCAGCTCACCAGGCGGAGGCTTTGGCAATCAGCCCCAGCATTTT | CASSPGGGFGNQPQHF
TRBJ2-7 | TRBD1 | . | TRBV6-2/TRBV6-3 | TGTGCCAGCAGCTGGGCAGGGGGCTTCTACGAGCAGTACTTC | CASSWAGGFYEQYF
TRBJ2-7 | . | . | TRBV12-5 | TGTGCTAGTGGTAATGGGGGGAATGGCGAGCAGTACTTC | CASGNGGNGEQYF
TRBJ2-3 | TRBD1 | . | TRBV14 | TGTGCCAGCAGCCACGACAGGGTGCCGCAGTATTTT | CASSHDRVPQYF
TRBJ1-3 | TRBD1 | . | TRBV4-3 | TGCGCCAGCAGCCAAGATTGGACAGGGGTGGGAAACACCATATATTTT | CASSQDWTGVGNTIYF
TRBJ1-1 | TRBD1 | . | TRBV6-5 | TGTGCCAGCAGTTACTTGCCTCGGACAGGTAGATCTGAAGCTTTCTTT | CASSYLPRTGRSEAFF
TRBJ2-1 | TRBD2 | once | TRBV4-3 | TGCGCCAGCAGCCGCGGGGCCGGGACTAGCGGCTCCTACAATGAGCAGTTCTTC | CASSRGAGTSGSYNEQFF
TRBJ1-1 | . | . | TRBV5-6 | TGTGCCAGCAGTCTTTTAGTCGCGGGGGGAAAAAACACTGAAGCTTTCTTT | CASSLLVAGGKNTEAFF
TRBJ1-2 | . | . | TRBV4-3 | TGCGCCAGCAGCCAAGATCTGGCCCCCAATGGCTACACCTTC | CASSQDLAPNGYTF
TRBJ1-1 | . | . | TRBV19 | TGTGCCAGTAGTATTGTCTGGGGAGAGAAAGCTTTCTTT | CASSIVWGEKAFF
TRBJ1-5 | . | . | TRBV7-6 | TGTGCCAGCAGCCAGGTCCTGGGGCGCAATCAGCCCCAGCATTTT | CASSQVLGRNQPQHF
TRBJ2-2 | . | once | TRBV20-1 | TGCAGTGCTAGTCGGGATGAGAACACCGGGGAGCTGTTTTTT | CSASRDENTGELFF
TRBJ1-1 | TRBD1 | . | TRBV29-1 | TGCAGCGTTGAGCCGACAGGGAGTGAAGCTTTCTTT | CSVEPTGSEAFF
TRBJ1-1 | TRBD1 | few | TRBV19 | TGTGCCAGTAGCCCGGACAGGGGACATAGGAACACTGAAGCTTTCTTT | CASSPDRGHRNTEAFF
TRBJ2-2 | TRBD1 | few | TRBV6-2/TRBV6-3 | TGTGCCAGCAGTTTGGCCTACAGGGGGAAGAACACCGGGGAGCTGTTTTTT | CASSLAYRGKNTGELFF
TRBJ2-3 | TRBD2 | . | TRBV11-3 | TGTGCCAGCAGCACCGGGACTAGCGGGGGGGTCACAGATACGCAGTATTTT | CASSTGTSGGVTDTQYF
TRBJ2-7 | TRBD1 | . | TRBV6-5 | TGTGCCAGCAGTTCTCCGGACAGGGGTCGCTACGAGCAGTACTTC | CASSSPDRGRYEQYF
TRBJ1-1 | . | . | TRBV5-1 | TGCGCCAGCAGCGCGGACACTCTGCAGGACACTGAAGCTTTCTTT | CASSADTLQDTEAFF
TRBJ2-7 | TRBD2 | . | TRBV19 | TGTGCCAGTAGTATCCTAGCGGGAGTCGAGCAGTACTTC | CASSILAGVEQYF
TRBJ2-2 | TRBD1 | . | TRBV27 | TGTGCCAGCAGTGACAGGGATCTTAACACCGGGGAGCTGTTTTTT | CASSDRDLNTGELFF
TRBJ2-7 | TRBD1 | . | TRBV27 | TGTGCCAGCAGTTTATCAGTTGCGGACAGGGTAATCCCCTACGAGCAGTACTTC | CASSLSVADRVIPYEQYF
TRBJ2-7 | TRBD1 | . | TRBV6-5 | TGTGCCAGCAATCGGGACAGGGAATACGAGCAGTACTTC | CASNRDREYEQYF
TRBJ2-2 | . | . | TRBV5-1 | TGCGCCAGCAGCTCGATCCGGGACACAAACACCGGGGAGCTGTTTTTT | CASSSIRDTNTGELFF
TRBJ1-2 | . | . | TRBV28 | TGTGCCAGCAGTTTTGTAGGAGCCAACTATGGCTACACCTTC | CASSFVGANYGYTF
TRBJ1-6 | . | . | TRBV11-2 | TGTGCCAGCAGCTTATTCGGGGGATTCGGTAATTCACCCCTCCACTTT | CASSLFGGFGNSPLHF
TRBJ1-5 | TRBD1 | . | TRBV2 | TGTGCCAGCAGTTCCCAGGGGGGATCCTACACGCCCCAGCATTTT | CASSSQGGSYTPQHF
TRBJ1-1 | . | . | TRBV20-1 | TGCAGTGCTAGTCCGGTAGAGACTGAAGCTTTCTTT | CSASPVETEAFF
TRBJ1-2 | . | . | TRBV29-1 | TGCAGCGTCCAGACAGGTACTTATGGCTACACCTTC | CSVQTGTYGYTF
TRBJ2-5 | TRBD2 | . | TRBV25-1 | TGTGCCAGCAGTGAATTTGGACTAGCGGGAGCAGAGACCCAGTACTTC | CASSEFGLAGAETQYF
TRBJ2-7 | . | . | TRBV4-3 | TGCGCCAGCAGCCAAGAAGGGACTTACGGGTACGAGCAGTACTTC | CASSQEGTYGYEQYF
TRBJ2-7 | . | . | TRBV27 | TGTGCCAGCAGTTTAAACCCTAGCCGCATCTACGAGCAGTACTTC | CASSLNPSRIYEQYF
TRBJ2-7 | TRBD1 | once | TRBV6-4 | TGTGCCAGCAGTGAGGGACAGGGGGCCCACGAGCAGTACTTC | CASSEGQGAHEQYF
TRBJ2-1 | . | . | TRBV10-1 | TGCGCCAGCAGTGAGTCTACTGCCTACAATGAGCAGTTCTTC | CASSESTAYNEQFF
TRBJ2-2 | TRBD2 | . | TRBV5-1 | TGCGCCAGCAGCTTGGCCATAGGGGAGGGGAACACCGGGGAGCTGTTTTTT | CASSLAIGEGNTGELFF
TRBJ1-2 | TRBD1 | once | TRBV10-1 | TGCGCCAGCAGCCGGGACAGGGGGCCCACCGGCTACACCTTC | CASSRDRGPTGYTF
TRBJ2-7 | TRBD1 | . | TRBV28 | TGTGCCAGCAACAGGGGGAACTACGAGCAGTACTTC | CASNRGNYEQYF
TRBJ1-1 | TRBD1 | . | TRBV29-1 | TGCAGCGTGAGACAGGGGGCGAACACTGAAGCTTTCTTT | CSVRQGANTEAFF